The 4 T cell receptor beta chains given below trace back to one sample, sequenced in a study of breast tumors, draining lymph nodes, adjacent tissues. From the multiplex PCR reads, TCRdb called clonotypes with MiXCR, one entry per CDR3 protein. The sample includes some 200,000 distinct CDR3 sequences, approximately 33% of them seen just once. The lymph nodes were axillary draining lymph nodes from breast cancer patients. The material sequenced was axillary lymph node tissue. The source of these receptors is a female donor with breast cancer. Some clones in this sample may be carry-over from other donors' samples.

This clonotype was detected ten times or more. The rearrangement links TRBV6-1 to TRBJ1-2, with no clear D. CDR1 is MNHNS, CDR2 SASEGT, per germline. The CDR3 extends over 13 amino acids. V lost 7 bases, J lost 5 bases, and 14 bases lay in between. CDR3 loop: CASTVDGRYGYTF. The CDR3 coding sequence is TGTGCCAGCACGGTGGATGGCAGATATGGCTACACCTTC.

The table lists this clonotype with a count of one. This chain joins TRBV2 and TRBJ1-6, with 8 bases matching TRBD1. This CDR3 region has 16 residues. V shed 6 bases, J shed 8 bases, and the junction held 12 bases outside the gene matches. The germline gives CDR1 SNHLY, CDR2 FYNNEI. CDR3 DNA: TGTGCCAGCAGAGACCCGGGACAGGAAAAAGATTCACCCCTCCACTTT. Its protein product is CASRDPGQEKDSPLHF.

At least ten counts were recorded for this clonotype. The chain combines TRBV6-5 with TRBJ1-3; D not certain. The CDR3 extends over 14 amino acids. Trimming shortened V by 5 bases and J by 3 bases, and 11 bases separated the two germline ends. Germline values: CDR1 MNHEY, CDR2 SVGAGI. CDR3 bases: TGTGCCAGCAGTACCCGAGGTGGTGGAAACACCATATATTTT. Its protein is CASSTRGGGNTIYF.

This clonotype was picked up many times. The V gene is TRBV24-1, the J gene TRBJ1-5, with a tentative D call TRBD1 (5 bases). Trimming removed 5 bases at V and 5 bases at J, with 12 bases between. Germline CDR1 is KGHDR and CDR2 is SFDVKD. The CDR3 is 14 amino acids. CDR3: CATSAGGWDQPQHF. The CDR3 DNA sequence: TGTGCCACCAGTGCTGGGGGTTGGGATCAGCCCCAGCATTTT.